A single sample gave rise to the 12 T cell receptor beta chains below, sequenced in a study of T cell responses to AZD1222 COVID-19 vaccine. Produced via immunoSEQ multiplex PCR; TCRdb's table is partial and in-frame only. The repertoire holds 80,000 to 90,000 clones, with around nine tenths as singletons. The sequenced sample was peripheral blood, obtained on day 0 of AZD1222 vaccination. The receptors here all came from an adult in good health.

DNA of the CDR3: TGTGCCTGGAGCCGGACAGTGGGAAATCAGCCCCAGCATTTT. Translated: CAWSRTVGNQPQHF. V usage is TRBV30 and J usage is TRBJ1-5; possibly TRBD1 for D (6 bases). This CDR3 region has 14 residues. Per the germline V gene, CDR1 is GTSNPN and CDR2 is SVGIG (reference sequence). With 3 bases removed from V and 4 bases from J, the gap between germline ends came to 13 bases.

The CDR3 DNA reads TGTGCCAGCAGTCCGCTAGCGGGAGGGCTCACAGATACGCAGTATTTT. Its translation is CASSPLAGGLTDTQYF. The chain has TRBV27 and TRBJ2-3; 12 bases align to TRBD2. Germline CDR1 is MNHEY and CDR2 is SMNVEV (reference sequence). The CDR3 covers 16 residues. After removal of 5 bases from V and 2 bases from J, the junction contained 5 bases not matched to a gene.

This clone was counted only a few times. This rearrangement joins TRBV7-9 to TRBJ1-1; 8 nucleotides line up with TRBD1. The germline CDR1 and CDR2 sequences are SEHNR and FQNEAQ (reference sequence). The V segment lost 6 bases and the J segment 2 bases; nucleotides outside the gene matches: 11. The CDR3 has 16 amino acids. The CDR3 nucleotides are TGTGCCAGCAGTCGTTGGGGAGACAGGGGAAACACTGAAGCTTTCTTT. This codes for CASSRWGDRGNTEAFF.

The chain joins TRBV19 to TRBJ1-1; D unresolved. Trimming took 2 bases from V and 1 from J, leaving 14 bases between them. CDR1 LNHDA and CDR2 SQIVND come from the germline V gene (reference sequence). The CDR3 spans 16 residues. The CDR3 loop reads CASSIYGGIRNTEAFF. Here the CDR3 DNA reads TGTGCCAGTAGTATATATGGAGGAATTAGGAACACTGAAGCTTTCTTT.

This chain uses TRBV12-3 or TRBV12-4 with TRBJ1-2; no clear D. This CDR3 has 13 residues. Trimming removed 5 bases at V and 7 bases at J, with 14 bases between. CDR3 protein: CASSPGPSGGYTF. The CDR3 DNA reads as TGTGCCAGCAGTCCCGGTCCCAGCGGTGGCTACACCTTC.

The V call is TRBV5-5, the J call TRBJ1-1; D is unclear. Trimming took 3 bases from V and 0 from J, leaving 9 bases between them. Germline assignment: CDR1 SGHKS and CDR2 YYEKEE (reference sequence). The CDR3 spans 14 residues. The chain's CDR3 is CASSSQRLNTEAFF. CDR3 coding DNA: TGTGCCAGCAGCTCACAACGGCTGAACACTGAAGCTTTCTTT.

The chain has TRBV12-3 or TRBV12-4 and TRBJ2-7; D is ambiguous. Trimming left V 3 bases short and J 6 bases short, with 9 bases between. CDR3 length equals 12 residues. The CDR3 here is CASSLGIGEQYF. The CDR3 DNA reads TGTGCCAGCAGTTTGGGGATTGGCGAGCAGTACTTC.

This clone appeared once. The chain links TRBV21-1 to TRBJ2-2; no DNA check was done on the table's D call, TRBD1. TRBV21-1 is described as a pseudogene. The CDR3 is 16 residues long. This CDR3 reads CASSKAPGGYTGELFF. The CDR3 DNA reads TGTGCCAGCAGCAAAGCCCCAGGGGGCTACACCGGGGAGCTGTTTTTT.

V and J are TRBV4-1 and TRBJ1-3; no definite D call. Germline V gene sequence: CDR1 MGHRA, CDR2 YSYEKL. This CDR3 is built from 15 residues. Between the trimmed V and J ends, which lost 0 bases and 2 bases, there was a span of 8 bases. For the CDR3, the DNA is TGCGCCAGCAGCCAAGATTATCCTCCTGGAAACACCATATATTTT. This sequence encodes CASSQDYPPGNTIYF.

This clone has just one count. The rearrangement uses TRBV4-1 and TRBJ2-1; 9 bases fit TRBD2. Germline V CDR1 and CDR2: MGHRA, YSYEKL. CDR3 length equals 15 residues. V dropped 1 base and J dropped 7; count of bases not matched to a gene: 5. The CDR3 protein is CASSQAGLARNEQFF. The DNA of the CDR3 is TGCGCCAGCAGCCAAGCGGGACTAGCAAGGAATGAGCAGTTCTTC.

This chain joins TRBV10-3 and TRBJ2-1; TRBD2 aligns across 9 bases. Germline V gene data show CDR1 as ENHRY and CDR2 as SYGVKD. The CDR3 extends over 17 amino acids. V lost 3 bases and J lost 7; bases outside the gene matches: 13. The DNA of the CDR3 is TGTGCCATCAGTGATCTGGGGCGGGGGGGCGGAGCGAATGAGCAGTTCTTC. As protein: CAISDLGRGGGANEQFF.

The rearrangement uses TRBV4-1 and TRBJ1-5; D not resolved. Germline V gene sequence: CDR1 MGHRA, CDR2 YSYEKL. V was shortened by 3 bases and J by 2 bases, with 8 bases between the two germline ends. The CDR3 length is 14 residues. The CDR3 DNA reads as TGCGCCAGCAGCCATCGAGCGGGCAATCAGCCCCAGCATTTT. It specifies CASSHRAGNQPQHF.